These T cell receptor beta chains were read from a single sample in a study of blood T cell repertoires in COVID-19. Assay used: immunoSEQ multiplex PCR; TCRdb lists only in-frame clones, some missing. The data contain tens of thousands of clones, about four fifths of them singletons. The material sequenced was peripheral blood. The receptors shown here come from a man aged 60 to 75 with COVID-19, enrolled during active disease. Both conserved end residues are part of each CDR3. The order of the fields is clone size, CDR3 length, D gene, V gene, J gene, CDR3 protein, CDR3 DNA. The D gene is left open where the match is weak. Only part of the rows carry a size: once, few, many, or a class if the clone is expanded.

clone_size: NA; cdr3_length: 14; d_call: TRBD2; v_call: TRBV2; j_call: TRBJ2-7; cdr3_aa: CASSQLAGVHEQYF; cdr3_nt: TGTGCCAGCAGCCAACTAGCGGGAGTGCACGAGCAGTACTTC
clone_size: once; cdr3_length: 18; d_call: NA; v_call: TRBV9; j_call: TRBJ2-3; cdr3_aa: CASSVVGQGSFGTDTQYF; cdr3_nt: TGTGCCAGCAGCGTAGTCGGGCAGGGAAGTTTTGGCACAGATACGCAGTATTTT
clone_size: NA; cdr3_length: 13; d_call: TRBD1; v_call: TRBV30; j_call: TRBJ1-2; cdr3_aa: CAWSPGTGFGYTF; cdr3_nt: TGTGCCTGGAGCCCGGGGACAGGGTTTGGCTACACCTTC
clone_size: few; cdr3_length: 16; d_call: NA; v_call: TRBV7-9; j_call: TRBJ2-1; cdr3_aa: CASSTTRIEWYNEQFF; cdr3_nt: TGTGCCAGCAGCACTACGCGGATAGAGTGGTACAATGAGCAGTTCTTC
clone_size: once; cdr3_length: 15; d_call: TRBD2; v_call: TRBV5-4; j_call: TRBJ2-1; cdr3_aa: CASSLGLAGTEEQFF; cdr3_nt: TGTGCCAGCAGCTTGGGACTAGCGGGGACGGAGGAGCAGTTCTTC
clone_size: NA; cdr3_length: 14; d_call: NA; v_call: TRBV2; j_call: TRBJ2-1; cdr3_aa: CASNNGNLYNEQFF; cdr3_nt: TGTGCCAGCAATAACGGGAACCTCTACAATGAGCAGTTCTTC
clone_size: NA; cdr3_length: 15; d_call: TRBD2; v_call: TRBV19; j_call: TRBJ2-1; cdr3_aa: CASSIAGTSANEQFF; cdr3_nt: TGTGCCAGTAGTATAGCGGGGACTAGCGCAAATGAGCAGTTCTTC
clone_size: NA; cdr3_length: 16; d_call: TRBD2; v_call: TRBV28; j_call: TRBJ2-5; cdr3_aa: CASSPAAGGYQETQYF; cdr3_nt: TGTGCCAGCAGTCCTGCAGCGGGGGGGTACCAAGAGACCCAGTACTTC
clone_size: NA; cdr3_length: 13; d_call: NA; v_call: TRBV5-5; j_call: TRBJ1-1; cdr3_aa: CASSGDLNTEAFF; cdr3_nt: TGTGCCAGCAGCGGAGACCTGAACACTGAAGCTTTCTTT
clone_size: once; cdr3_length: 14; d_call: NA; v_call: TRBV29-1; j_call: TRBJ2-6; cdr3_aa: CSVEGLSGANVLTF; cdr3_nt: TGCAGCGTGGAAGGACTCTCTGGGGCCAACGTCCTGACTTTC
clone_size: NA; cdr3_length: 14; d_call: TRBD1; v_call: TRBV6-5; j_call: TRBJ1-2; cdr3_aa: CASSARTGDYSYTF; cdr3_nt: TGTGCCAGCAGCGCACGGACAGGGGATTATAGCTACACCTTC
clone_size: NA; cdr3_length: 18; d_call: TRBD2; v_call: TRBV2; j_call: TRBJ2-2; cdr3_aa: CASTPRRLAGANTGELFF; cdr3_nt: TGTGCCAGCACTCCCCGGAGACTAGCGGGCGCCAACACCGGGGAGCTGTTTTTT
clone_size: NA; cdr3_length: 14; d_call: TRBD1; v_call: TRBV19; j_call: TRBJ1-3; cdr3_aa: CASMPQGGVYTIYF; cdr3_nt: TGTGCCAGTATGCCCCAGGGGGGTGTGTACACCATATATTTT
clone_size: NA; cdr3_length: 14; d_call: NA; v_call: TRBV11-1; j_call: TRBJ2-1; cdr3_aa: CASSLRDSYNEQFF; cdr3_nt: TGTGCCAGCAGCTTAAGGGACTCTTACAATGAGCAGTTCTTC
clone_size: NA; cdr3_length: 14; d_call: NA; v_call: TRBV2; j_call: TRBJ2-7; cdr3_aa: CASSIGSGTHEQYF; cdr3_nt: TGTGCCAGCAGTATTGGTAGCGGAACACACGAGCAGTACTTC
clone_size: NA; cdr3_length: 16; d_call: TRBD2; v_call: TRBV7-3; j_call: TRBJ2-1; cdr3_aa: CASSVVGGGSYNEQFF; cdr3_nt: TGTGCCAGCAGCGTCGTGGGCGGGGGGTCCTACAATGAGCAGTTCTTC
clone_size: NA; cdr3_length: 12; d_call: NA; v_call: TRBV9; j_call: TRBJ1-1; cdr3_aa: CASSPGGVEAFF; cdr3_nt: TGTGCCAGCAGCCCCGGGGGGGTTGAAGCTTTCTTT
clone_size: NA; cdr3_length: 12; d_call: NA; v_call: TRBV3-1/TRBV3-2; j_call: TRBJ2-1; cdr3_aa: CASRLGASEQFF; cdr3_nt: TGTGCCAGCAGGTTAGGGGCCAGCGAGCAGTTCTTC
clone_size: once; cdr3_length: 16; d_call: TRBD2; v_call: TRBV7-2; j_call: TRBJ2-3; cdr3_aa: CASSYQSGTSTDTQYF; cdr3_nt: TGTGCCAGCAGCTACCAAAGCGGGACTAGCACAGATACGCAGTATTTT
clone_size: NA; cdr3_length: 16; d_call: NA; v_call: TRBV18; j_call: TRBJ2-3; cdr3_aa: CASSPLPRAISDTQYF; cdr3_nt: TGTGCCAGCTCACCACTTCCGCGGGCAATATCAGATACGCAGTATTTT
clone_size: NA; cdr3_length: 12; d_call: NA; v_call: TRBV27; j_call: TRBJ1-6; cdr3_aa: CASSTGFSPLHF; cdr3_nt: TGTGCCAGCAGCACAGGGTTTTCACCCCTCCACTTT
clone_size: NA; cdr3_length: 16; d_call: NA; v_call: TRBV24-1; j_call: TRBJ2-2; cdr3_aa: CATSDGGAGFFGELFF; cdr3_nt: TGTGCCACCAGTGATGGGGGGGCAGGTTTTTTCGGGGAGCTGTTTTTT
clone_size: once; cdr3_length: 18; d_call: TRBD2; v_call: TRBV5-1; j_call: TRBJ2-3; cdr3_aa: CASSLGLADSLYTDTQYF; cdr3_nt: TGCGCCAGCAGCTTGGGGCTAGCGGATTCCTTATACACAGATACGCAGTATTTT
clone_size: NA; cdr3_length: 14; d_call: NA; v_call: TRBV24-1; j_call: TRBJ1-5; cdr3_aa: CATSDPTGNQPQHF; cdr3_nt: TGTGCCACCAGTGATCCCACGGGTAATCAGCCCCAGCATTTT
clone_size: NA; cdr3_length: 15; d_call: TRBD1; v_call: TRBV9; j_call: TRBJ1-2; cdr3_aa: CASSFNRGGDYGYTF; cdr3_nt: TGTGCCAGCAGTTTCAACAGGGGAGGAGACTATGGCTACACCTTC
clone_size: NA; cdr3_length: 16; d_call: NA; v_call: TRBV3-1/TRBV3-2; j_call: TRBJ1-1; cdr3_aa: CASSHGRWGRNTEAFF; cdr3_nt: TGTGCCAGCAGCCACGGTCGATGGGGCCGGAACACTGAAGCTTTCTTT
clone_size: NA; cdr3_length: 17; d_call: TRBD2; v_call: TRBV11-2; j_call: TRBJ2-3; cdr3_aa: CASSLVPRPGGGDTQYF; cdr3_nt: TGTGCCAGCAGCTTAGTCCCCCGCCCGGGAGGTGGAGATACGCAGTATTTT
clone_size: NA; cdr3_length: 12; d_call: NA; v_call: TRBV12-5; j_call: TRBJ2-7; cdr3_aa: CASGDSFYEQYF; cdr3_nt: TGTGCTAGTGGCGACAGTTTCTACGAGCAGTACTTC
clone_size: NA; cdr3_length: 15; d_call: NA; v_call: TRBV19; j_call: TRBJ1-6; cdr3_aa: CASRTGLGRNSPLHF; cdr3_nt: TGTGCCAGCAGAACAGGGTTGGGTCGGAATTCACCCCTCCACTTT
clone_size: once; cdr3_length: 12; d_call: TRBD1; v_call: TRBV29-1; j_call: TRBJ2-7; cdr3_aa: CSAGTGLYEQYF; cdr3_nt: TGCAGCGCCGGGACAGGGCTCTACGAGCAGTACTTC
clone_size: NA; cdr3_length: 13; d_call: TRBD1; v_call: TRBV12-5; j_call: TRBJ2-1; cdr3_aa: CASGNGQGQEQFF; cdr3_nt: TGTGCTAGTGGAAACGGACAGGGTCAGGAGCAGTTCTTC
clone_size: NA; cdr3_length: 14; d_call: NA; v_call: TRBV4-1; j_call: TRBJ2-3; cdr3_aa: CASSQAPSTDTQYF; cdr3_nt: TGCGCCAGCAGCCAAGCTCCGAGCACAGATACGCAGTATTTT
clone_size: NA; cdr3_length: 14; d_call: TRBD1; v_call: TRBV3-1/TRBV3-2; j_call: TRBJ2-7; cdr3_aa: CASSQLAGQVEQYF; cdr3_nt: TGTGCCAGCAGCCAATTGGCAGGACAGGTCGAGCAGTACTTC
clone_size: few; cdr3_length: 14; d_call: TRBD2; v_call: TRBV10-3; j_call: TRBJ2-1; cdr3_aa: CAISVAGALNEQFF; cdr3_nt: TGTGCCATCAGTGTAGCGGGAGCGCTCAATGAGCAGTTCTTC
clone_size: NA; cdr3_length: 14; d_call: NA; v_call: TRBV5-1; j_call: TRBJ1-1; cdr3_aa: CASSQGGADTEAFF; cdr3_nt: TGCGCCAGCAGCCAGGGAGGGGCCGACACTGAAGCTTTCTTT
clone_size: NA; cdr3_length: 14; d_call: NA; v_call: TRBV19; j_call: TRBJ2-3; cdr3_aa: CASSIAGYTDTQYF; cdr3_nt: TGTGCCAGTAGTATTGCCGGGTACACAGATACGCAGTATTTT
clone_size: NA; cdr3_length: 14; d_call: NA; v_call: TRBV6-2/TRBV6-3; j_call: TRBJ2-2; cdr3_aa: CASSFALEGGELFF; cdr3_nt: TGTGCCAGCAGTTTTGCCTTAGAGGGCGGGGAGCTGTTTTTT
clone_size: NA; cdr3_length: 14; d_call: TRBD2; v_call: TRBV11-2; j_call: TRBJ2-7; cdr3_aa: CASSRTSGRYEQYF; cdr3_nt: TGTGCCAGCAGCCGGACTAGCGGGAGGTACGAGCAGTACTTC
clone_size: few; cdr3_length: 16; d_call: TRBD1; v_call: TRBV28; j_call: TRBJ1-2; cdr3_aa: CASSRAPGQGAYGYTF; cdr3_nt: TGTGCCAGCAGTCGGGCGCCGGGACAGGGCGCCTATGGCTACACCTTC
clone_size: NA; cdr3_length: 12; d_call: NA; v_call: TRBV7-9; j_call: TRBJ1-1; cdr3_aa: CATLLGGAEAFF; cdr3_nt: TGTGCCACCCTCCTAGGAGGGGCTGAAGCTTTCTTT
clone_size: few; cdr3_length: 16; d_call: TRBD1; v_call: TRBV30; j_call: TRBJ1-5; cdr3_aa: CAWAPGQPGLNQPQHF; cdr3_nt: TGTGCCTGGGCTCCGGGACAGCCAGGCCTCAATCAGCCCCAGCATTTT
clone_size: NA; cdr3_length: 15; d_call: TRBD2; v_call: TRBV7-9; j_call: TRBJ2-3; cdr3_aa: CASSPGLYLTDTQYF; cdr3_nt: TGTGCCAGCAGCCCGGGACTATACCTCACAGATACGCAGTATTTT
clone_size: NA; cdr3_length: 14; d_call: TRBD1; v_call: TRBV30; j_call: TRBJ2-3; cdr3_aa: CAWSAWTGFDTQYF; cdr3_nt: TGTGCCTGGAGTGCCTGGACAGGGTTCGATACGCAGTATTTT
clone_size: few; cdr3_length: 15; d_call: NA; v_call: TRBV18; j_call: TRBJ1-3; cdr3_aa: CASSPGLTSGNTIYF; cdr3_nt: TGTGCCAGCTCACCGGGACTGACCTCTGGAAACACCATATATTTT
clone_size: NA; cdr3_length: 15; d_call: NA; v_call: TRBV29-1; j_call: TRBJ2-5; cdr3_aa: CSVEPYGGSGETQYF; cdr3_nt: TGCAGCGTTGAACCTTACGGGGGAAGTGGAGAGACCCAGTACTTC
clone_size: NA; cdr3_length: 15; d_call: TRBD2; v_call: TRBV6-5; j_call: TRBJ2-2; cdr3_aa: CATAGTSGGKGELFF; cdr3_nt: TGTGCCACAGCCGGGACTAGCGGGGGGAAAGGGGAGCTGTTTTTT
clone_size: NA; cdr3_length: 16; d_call: NA; v_call: TRBV24-1; j_call: TRBJ2-3; cdr3_aa: CATSDPSAVSTDTQYF; cdr3_nt: TGTGCCACCAGTGACCCCTCAGCGGTGAGCACAGATACGCAGTATTTT
clone_size: NA; cdr3_length: 15; d_call: TRBD1; v_call: TRBV9; j_call: TRBJ1-3; cdr3_aa: CASSLGTEPGNTIYF; cdr3_nt: TGTGCCAGCAGCCTAGGGACAGAGCCTGGAAACACCATATATTTT
clone_size: few; cdr3_length: 14; d_call: NA; v_call: TRBV2; j_call: TRBJ1-6; cdr3_aa: CASSELDNNSPLHF; cdr3_nt: TGTGCCAGCAGTGAGTTAGATAACAATTCACCCCTCCACTTT
clone_size: NA; cdr3_length: 13; d_call: TRBD1; v_call: TRBV7-3; j_call: TRBJ2-2; cdr3_aa: CASSRTGTGELFF; cdr3_nt: TGTGCCAGCAGCCGGACAGGGACCGGGGAGCTGTTTTTT
clone_size: once; cdr3_length: 15; d_call: TRBD2; v_call: TRBV11-1; j_call: TRBJ2-7; cdr3_aa: CASSFALAASYEQYF; cdr3_nt: TGTGCCAGCAGCTTTGCACTAGCGGCCTCCTACGAGCAGTACTTC
clone_size: many; cdr3_length: 16; d_call: TRBD2; v_call: TRBV28; j_call: TRBJ2-1; cdr3_aa: CASSPLAGGPRNEQFF; cdr3_nt: TGTGCCAGCAGTCCTCTTGCGGGAGGGCCTAGGAATGAGCAGTTCTTC
clone_size: once; cdr3_length: 14; d_call: NA; v_call: TRBV7-3; j_call: TRBJ2-1; cdr3_aa: CASTLGGNTDEQFF; cdr3_nt: TGTGCCAGCACCCTAGGTGGCAACACCGATGAGCAGTTCTTC
clone_size: NA; cdr3_length: 18; d_call: TRBD2; v_call: TRBV3-1/TRBV3-2; j_call: TRBJ2-5; cdr3_aa: CASSHWTSGGGRQETQYF; cdr3_nt: TGTGCCAGCAGCCACTGGACTAGCGGGGGGGGTCGGCAAGAGACCCAGTACTTC